The rows below give T cell receptor beta chains drawn from one sample of a study of regulatory T cells in long-lasting Graves disease. TCRdb ran MiXCR on the multiplex PCR reads and lists one entry per CDR3 protein. The data contain roughly 420,000 distinct CDR3 sequences, roughly 17% of them seen just once; the ten biggest clones take up under 30%. The same sample was also studied in work on T cells in Graves' hyperthyroidism and ophthalmopathy.

Material: peripheral blood mononuclear cells (PBMCs), obtained at new diagnosis, from a patient treated with antithyroid drugs. These TCRs come from a woman under 30 with Graves disease. Both conserved end residues are part of each CDR3. The D gene is left open where the match is weak. Clone size is shown for a subset of rows, as once, few, many or a class of expanded clone.

>TRBJ2-1|17|TRBD1|few|TRBV11-3
TGTGCCAGCAGCCCCTGGACAGGAACGGGCTCCTACAATGAGCAGTTCTTC
CASSPWTGTGSYNEQFF
>TRBJ2-5|14|-|many|TRBV25-1
TGTGCCAGCAGTGACCTTGACAGACAAGAGACCCAGTACTTC
CASSDLDRQETQYF
>TRBJ2-1|18|TRBD2|many|TRBV12-3/TRBV12-4
TGTGCCAGCAGTTTATCTCGGTGGGGGGCTAGCGGGAGGAATGAGCAGTTCTTC
CASSLSRWGASGRNEQFF
>TRBJ1-1|17|-|-|TRBV7-8
TGTGCCAGCAGCCCACCGGGGGGAGGGGTGAGAAACACTGAAGCTTTCTTT
CASSPPGGGVRNTEAFF
>TRBJ2-7|10|-|many|TRBV28
TGTGCCAGCGCGTCCCACGAGCAGTACTTC
CASASHEQYF
>TRBJ2-2|12|-|-|TRBV12-3/TRBV12-4
TGTGCCAGCAGTTTAAATGTCGGGGAGCTGTTTTTT
CASSLNVGELFF
>TRBJ2-1|16|TRBD2|-|TRBV20-1
TGCAGTGCTAGAGATCCTAGTAGCGGGAATATCAATGAGCGGTTCTTC
CSARDPSSGNINERFF
>TRBJ1-1|11|-|-|TRBV29-1
TGCAGCGTTGGCCGACGCAGGGACGCTTTCTTT
CSVGRRRDAFF
>TRBJ2-6|16|TRBD1|-|TRBV27
TGTGCCAGCAGCGACAGGGGAGGCTCTGGGGCCAACGTCCTGACTTTC
CASSDRGGSGANVLTF
>TRBJ1-6|14|-|-|TRBV7-2
TGTGCCAGCAGCTTAGGGTCGGGGGGATCACCCCTCCACTTT
CASSLGSGGSPLHF
>TRBJ2-1|17|-|-|TRBV7-8
TGTGCCAGCAGCTTACAGTCTGCTTACCTGCGCGGCAATGAGCAGTTCTTC
CASSLQSAYLRGNEQFF
>TRBJ1-5|19|-|few|TRBV7-6
TGTGCCAGCAGCTTCCGGGACCAAGACAAATCTTATAGCAATCAGCCCCAGCATTTT
CASSFRDQDKSYSNQPQHF
>TRBJ1-1|16|-|-|TRBV5-1
TGCGCCAGCAGCAGACGCCCGGGACACTCGAACACTGAAGCTTTCTTT
CASSRRPGHSNTEAFF
>TRBJ2-7|14|TRBD2|-|TRBV5-4
TGTGCCAGCAGTCAGAGCGGGGTGGCCTACGAGCAGTACTTC
CASSQSGVAYEQYF
>TRBJ2-4|18|-|few|TRBV11-3
TGTGCCAGCAGCTTAGTCCAGGGAAACCGTCGAGCCAAAAACATTCAGTACTTC
CASSLVQGNRRAKNIQYF
>TRBJ1-2|14|-|many|TRBV6-1
TGTGCCAGCAGCACGGGACGGACTATTTATGGCTACACCTTC
CASSTGRTIYGYTF
>TRBJ1-2|14|TRBD1|many|TRBV12-5
TGTGCTAGTGGTTTCCTTGACAGGGACTATGGCTACACCTTC
CASGFLDRDYGYTF
>TRBJ2-3|17|TRBD2|many|TRBV30
TGTGCCTGGAGTTGGATGGGCGGGAGGGCCATCACAGATACGCAGTATTTT
CAWSWMGGRAITDTQYF
>TRBJ2-2|17|-|few|TRBV10-3
TGTGCCATCAGTGAGCCAATGGGTACAGCCAACACCGGGGAGCTGTTTTTT
CAISEPMGTANTGELFF
>TRBJ2-3|15|TRBD1|-|TRBV5-1
TGCGCCAGCAGCTTCCAGGGGGCGAAGTCAGATACGCAGTATTTT
CASSFQGAKSDTQYF
>TRBJ2-5|15|TRBD2|many|TRBV27
TGTGCCAGCAGCCAAGCCGGCGGGAGCCGCGAGACCCAGTACTTC
CASSQAGGSRETQYF
>TRBJ2-7|17|TRBD1|-|TRBV5-1
TGCGCCAGCAGCCCGGGACAGATCTTAACCCTCTCCTACGAGCAGTACTTC
CASSPGQILTLSYEQYF
>TRBJ1-2|13|-|-|TRBV2
TGTGCCAGCAGCAAACAATCAGGGTTTGCCTACACCTTC
CASSKQSGFAYTF
>TRBJ2-2|15|TRBD2|many|TRBV7-9
TGTGCCAGCAGCTTGGGACTAGCGAGTACCGGGGAGCTGTTTTTT
CASSLGLASTGELFF
>TRBJ2-7|16|TRBD1|few|TRBV3-1
TGTGCCAGCAGCCAAGTAAGCGGACAGGGGGCTTACGAGCAGTACTTC
CASSQVSGQGAYEQYF
>TRBJ2-1|14|TRBD2|many|TRBV18
TGTGCCAGCTCATCCCTAGCGGGACTCAATGAGCAGTTCTTC
CASSSLAGLNEQFF
>TRBJ1-1|13|-|many|TRBV11-1
TGTGCCAGCAGCTTAACAAGGAACACTGAAGCTTTCTTT
CASSLTRNTEAFF
>TRBJ2-7|13|-|many|TRBV20-1
TGCAGTGCTACGACAAGGAGCTCCTACGAGCAGTACTTC
CSATTRSSYEQYF
>TRBJ2-2|16|-|many|TRBV5-8
TGTGCCAGCATCCGATTAACAGCGCGAAACACCGGGGAGCTGTTTTTT
CASIRLTARNTGELFF
>TRBJ1-2|18|-|many|TRBV12-3/TRBV12-4
TGTGCCAGCAGTTTACTTTCGGGACGGGAGAAATCTAACTATGGCTACACCTTC
CASSLLSGREKSNYGYTF
>TRBJ1-1|12|-|many|TRBV12-3/TRBV12-4
TGTGCCAGCAGTTTTGGGACATTTGAAGCTTTCTTT
CASSFGTFEAFF
>TRBJ2-1|13|-|-|TRBV20-1
TGCAGTGCCCCATATGCCTCCTACAATGAGCAGTTCTTC
CSAPYASYNEQFF
>TRBJ1-1|13|TRBD1|-|TRBV28
TGTGCCAGCGGCCCCATGGGACAGATAGAAGCTTTCTTT
CASGPMGQIEAFF
>TRBJ2-3|14|-|few|TRBV19
TGTGCCAGTAACAACGGGAGAGGTACAGATACGCAGTATTTT
CASNNGRGTDTQYF
>TRBJ2-7|16|TRBD2|many|TRBV7-9
TGTGCCAGCAGCTTAGCCCTGGCGGGAGGAACCTACGAGCAGTACTTC
CASSLALAGGTYEQYF
>TRBJ1-1|13|-|few|TRBV29-1
TGCAGCGTGGACTACAGGGCGGACACTGAAGCTTTCTTT
CSVDYRADTEAFF
>TRBJ2-3|16|TRBD2|many|TRBV12-3/TRBV12-4
TGTGCCAGCAGTTTAAACTTGCGGGAGCTGACAGATACGCAGTATTTT
CASSLNLRELTDTQYF
>TRBJ2-2|14|-|few|TRBV3-1
TGTGCCAGCAGCCAAGGAGGGAACACCGGGGAGCTGTTTTTT
CASSQGGNTGELFF
>TRBJ2-7|18|TRBD2|-|TRBV15
TGTGCCACCAGCAGAGAATTTGGACTAGCGGGAGTATCCTACGAGCAGTACTTC
CATSREFGLAGVSYEQYF
>TRBJ2-1|16|TRBD2|many|TRBV12-3/TRBV12-4
TGTGCCAGCAGTTTAAAGGTAGCGGGAACCTACAATGAGCAGTTCTTC
CASSLKVAGTYNEQFF
>TRBJ2-6|18|TRBD2|-|TRBV13
TGTGCCAGCAGCTTATTGGCTAGCGGGGGCTCTGGGGCCAACGTCCTGACTTTC
CASSLLASGGSGANVLTF